The rows below give T cell receptor beta chains drawn from one sample of a study of T-cell memory formation after mild COVID-19. MiXCR, applied by TCRdb to the 5' RACE reads, yields one record per CDR3 protein. Here the sample spans about 470,000 distinct CDR3 sequences, around a sixth being singletons. The sample taken for sequencing was PBMCs or a T cell subset sorted from them (not recorded which). All receptors derive from an adult woman who had mild COVID-19 (a few samples of this study predate the infection). Cell type and time point are not known. CDR3s include the opening cysteine and the closing phenylalanine or tryptophan. The order of the fields is D gene, clone size, J gene, V gene, CDR3 protein, CDR3 DNA. A D gene is named only where the DNA matches it firmly. Size is omitted from some rows. Given values are once, few, many or a class for expanded clones.

TRBD2	NA	TRBJ2-3	TRBV9	CASGRAGEGDTQYF	TGTGCCAGCGGGCGAGCGGGAGAAGGAGATACGCAGTATTTT
TRBD2	NA	TRBJ2-3	TRBV27	CASSFRGGTGPDTQYF	TGTGCCAGCAGTTTTAGGGGAGGGACCGGGCCAGATACGCAGTATTTT
NA	few	TRBJ2-3	TRBV29-1	CSVGRRTDTQYF	TGCAGCGTTGGACGGCGTACAGATACGCAGTATTTT
NA	NA	TRBJ2-7	TRBV2	CASKGAGRRNEQYF	TGTGCCAGCAAGGGGGCAGGGAGGCGGAACGAGCAGTACTTC
NA	many	TRBJ2-1	TRBV9	CASSASQRVYEQFF	TGTGCCAGCAGCGCCTCCCAGCGGGTCTATGAGCAGTTCTTC
TRBD2	few	TRBJ2-5	TRBV12-3/TRBV12-4	CASSFGGSGVETQYF	TGTGCCAGCAGTTTCGGAGGTAGCGGGGTGGAGACCCAGTACTTC
NA	few	TRBJ1-5	TRBV27	CASSLEAGQPQHF	TGTGCCAGCAGTCTAGAAGCAGGTCAGCCCCAGCATTTT
NA	NA	TRBJ2-7	TRBV4-2	CASSHGAGAMYEQYF	TGTGCCAGCAGCCACGGTGCGGGTGCGATGTACGAGCAGTACTTC
TRBD1	few	TRBJ2-7	TRBV9	CASSPDRGPYYEQYF	TGTGCCAGCAGCCCCGACAGGGGGCCCTACTACGAGCAGTACTTC
NA	NA	TRBJ1-5	TRBV24-1	CATSGTGTLNQPQHF	TGTGCCACCAGCGGAACAGGGACTCTCAATCAGCCCCAGCATTTT
TRBD1	many	TRBJ2-7	TRBV7-9	CASSQTGGYEQYF	TGTGCCAGCAGCCAAACAGGGGGCTACGAGCAGTACTTC
NA	NA	TRBJ1-2	TRBV7-6	CASSTLPQGGDGYTF	TGTGCCAGCAGCACCCTCCCTCAGGGAGGGGATGGCTACACCTTC
TRBD1	NA	TRBJ2-7	TRBV9	CASSSRTGDEQYF	TGTGCCAGCAGCTCGAGGACAGGGGACGAGCAGTACTTC
TRBD2	NA	TRBJ2-3	TRBV15	CATSREATSGRGDTQYF	TGTGCCACCAGCAGAGAGGCTACTAGCGGGAGGGGAGATACGCAGTATTTT
NA	many	TRBJ1-4	TRBV18	CASSPSRRTTNEKLFF	TGTGCCAGCTCACCATCTCGACGGACAACTAATGAAAAACTGTTTTTT
NA	few	TRBJ1-5	TRBV4-3	CASSQDGLRSNQPQHF	TGCGCCAGCAGCCAAGATGGACTGCGTAGCAATCAGCCCCAGCATTTT
NA	few	TRBJ1-1	TRBV20-1	CSASGILNTEAFF	TGCAGTGCTAGCGGGATCCTGAACACTGAAGCTTTCTTT
TRBD1	NA	TRBJ2-7	TRBV9	CARSPRTGGNEQYF	TGTGCCAGAAGCCCTAGGACAGGTGGCAACGAGCAGTACTTC
TRBD2	few	TRBJ2-3	TRBV4-2	CASAREGGGTDTQYF	TGTGCCAGCGCCCGGGAGGGCGGGGGCACAGATACGCAGTATTTT
TRBD1	NA	TRBJ1-5	TRBV2	CASRGQFNQPQHF	TGTGCCAGCAGGGGACAGTTCAATCAGCCCCAGCATTTT
TRBD2	few	TRBJ2-7	TRBV9	CASSVEVLAVVSEQYF	TGTGCCAGCAGCGTAGAGGTGCTAGCGGTGGTGAGCGAGCAGTACTTC
NA	few	TRBJ2-7	TRBV12-3/TRBV12-4	CASSFIGGESEQYF	TGTGCCAGCAGTTTTATCGGCGGGGAGTCCGAGCAGTACTTC
NA	many	TRBJ2-7	TRBV6-5	CASSPDFQRSYEQYF	TGTGCCAGCAGTCCCGATTTTCAAAGGAGCTACGAGCAGTACTTC
NA	few	TRBJ1-5	TRBV10-3	CAIRRHLDQPQHF	TGTGCCATCAGAAGACACCTGGACCAGCCCCAGCATTTT
TRBD2	few	TRBJ2-2	TRBV18	CASSPWSSGRTNTGELFF	TGTGCCAGCTCACCGTGGTCTAGCGGGAGAACGAACACCGGGGAGCTGTTTTTT
NA	NA	TRBJ2-3	TRBV10-3	CAISESKGGDTQYF	TGTGCCATCAGTGAGTCCAAGGGAGGAGATACGCAGTATTTT
NA	few	TRBJ2-7	TRBV29-1	CSVGKRDYEQYF	TGCAGCGTTGGGAAAAGGGATTACGAGCAGTACTTC
TRBD2	few	TRBJ2-1	TRBV12-3/TRBV12-4	CASSFGLAGASEQFF	TGTGCCAGCAGTTTTGGACTAGCGGGAGCTAGTGAGCAGTTCTTC
NA	NA	TRBJ2-7	TRBV10-3	CAITEGNLNYEQYF	TGTGCCATCACCGAGGGTAACTTGAACTACGAGCAGTACTTC